This paragraph covers one T cell receptor (beta chain) sequence. This record belongs to a study of blood T cell repertoires in COVID-19. For the study at large: From T cells, B-cell-depleted T cells, or PBMCs came the material, which was cDNA or gDNA.

V shed 7 bases and J 7 bases; nucleotides not matched to a gene: 23. The germline gives CDR1 MNHNS, CDR2 SASEGT. The CDR3 loop spans 18 amino acids. In the study's own analysis: Amplification of reference gene primers was used by the study to estimate nucleated cell counts. Profiled with immunoSEQ multiplex PCR; TCRdb holds only in-frame clones, not every one. That table furnishes V, J and clone size, whereas the DNA furnished D and trimming. Altogether about 83,000 clones are present, around 80% being singletons, with the ten largest covering 15% to 18%. Sample: peripheral blood. The chain recombines TRBV6-1 with TRBJ2-3; 7 bases fit TRBD1. This TCR was sampled from a woman of 80 years or more with acute or convalescent COVID-19. This CDR3 is CASTDRDIFHGAPNTQYF. The CDR3 DNA sequence: TGTGCCAGCACTGACAGGGACATCTTTCACGGTGCCCCTAATACGCAGTATTTT.